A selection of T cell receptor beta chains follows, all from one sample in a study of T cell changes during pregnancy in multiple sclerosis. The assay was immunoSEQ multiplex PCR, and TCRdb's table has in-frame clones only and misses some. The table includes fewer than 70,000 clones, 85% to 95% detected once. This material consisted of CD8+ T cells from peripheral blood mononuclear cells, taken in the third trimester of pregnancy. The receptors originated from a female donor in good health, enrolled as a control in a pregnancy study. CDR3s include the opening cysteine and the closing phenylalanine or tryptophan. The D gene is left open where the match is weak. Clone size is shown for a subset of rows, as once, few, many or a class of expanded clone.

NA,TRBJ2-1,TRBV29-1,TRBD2,TGCAGCGTCGCCGGGCTAGCGGGGGCCGGGAGCTCCTACAATGAGCAGTTCTTC,CSVAGLAGAGSSYNEQFF
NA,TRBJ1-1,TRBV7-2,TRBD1,TGTGCCAGCAGCTTAGTGAGGTTAGGACAGGGAATCACTGAAGCTTTCTTT,CASSLVRLGQGITEAFF
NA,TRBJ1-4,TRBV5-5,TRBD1,TGTGGGAGTCAAGGGGGCTTGGGTAATGAAAAACTGTTTTTT,CGSQGGLGNEKLFF
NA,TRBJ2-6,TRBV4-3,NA,TGCGCCAGCAGCCAAGATCGAAGAGAAACTTACTGGTCTGGGGCCAACGTCCTGACTTTC,CASSQDRRETYWSGANVLTF
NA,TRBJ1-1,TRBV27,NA,TGTGCCACACACACGGGCGGGGACACTGAAGCTTTCTTT,CATHTGGDTEAFF
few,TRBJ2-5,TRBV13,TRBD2,TGTGCCAGCAGCTTTGGGACTAGCGGGGACCAAGAGACCCAGTACTTC,CASSFGTSGDQETQYF
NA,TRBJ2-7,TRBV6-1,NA,TGTGCCAGCAGTGGACAGCTTTTCTACGAGCAGTACTTC,CASSGQLFYEQYF
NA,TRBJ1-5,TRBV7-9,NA,TGTGCCAGCAGCTTAGGACGGGGTAGCAATCAGCCCCAGCATTTT,CASSLGRGSNQPQHF
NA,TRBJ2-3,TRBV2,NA,TGTGCCAGCAGGCTAGCCCCTACGCAGTATTTT,CASRLAPTQYF
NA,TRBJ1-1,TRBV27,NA,TGTGCCAGCAGTTCTGGGGGCCCGGACACTGAAGCTTTCTTT,CASSSGGPDTEAFF
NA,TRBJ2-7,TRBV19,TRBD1,TGTGCCAGTAGTAACGGACAGGGAACCTACGAGCAGTACTTC,CASSNGQGTYEQYF
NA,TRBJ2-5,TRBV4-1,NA,TGCGCCAGCAGCCAAGATCCGCAAGAGACCCAGTACTTC,CASSQDPQETQYF
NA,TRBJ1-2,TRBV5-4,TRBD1,TGTGCCAGCAGCGGCGACTCGACAGGGGGCTATGGCTACACCTTC,CASSGDSTGGYGYTF
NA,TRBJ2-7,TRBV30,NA,TGTGCCTGGAGGCGTGGAGTCGAGCAGTACTTC,CAWRRGVEQYF
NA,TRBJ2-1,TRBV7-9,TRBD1,TGTGCCAGCAGCGTAAGACAGGGAGTCGATGAGCAGTTCTTC,CASSVRQGVDEQFF
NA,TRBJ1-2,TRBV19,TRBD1,TGTGCCAGTAGGACAGGGTTTACCTATGGCTACACCTTC,CASRTGFTYGYTF
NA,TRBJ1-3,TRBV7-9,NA,TGTGCCAGCAGCTCGAGACAAGGAGGAAACACCATATATTTT,CASSSRQGGNTIYF
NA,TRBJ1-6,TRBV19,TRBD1,TGTGCCAGTAGTACCGACAGGGAAGGTGGTTCACCCCTCCACTTT,CASSTDREGGSPLHF
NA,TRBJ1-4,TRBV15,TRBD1,TGTGCCACCAGCCGGTCCGGGACAGAGAATGAAAAACTGTTTTTT,CATSRSGTENEKLFF
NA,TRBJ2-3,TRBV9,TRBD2,TGTGCCAGCAGCGTAGGGACTAGCGGTTCGAGAGATACGCAGTATTTT,CASSVGTSGSRDTQYF
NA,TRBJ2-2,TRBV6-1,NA,TGTGCCAGCAGTGAAGCGTCGGCGGGCTCTTGGGGGGAGCTGTTTTTT,CASSEASAGSWGELFF
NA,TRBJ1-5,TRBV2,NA,TGTGCCAGCAGGCCCGAGAGCAATCAGCCCCAGCATTTT,CASRPESNQPQHF
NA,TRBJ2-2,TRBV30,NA,TGTGCCTGGAGTGGGTCCGGGTTTTCCGGGGAGCTGTTTTTT,CAWSGSGFSGELFF
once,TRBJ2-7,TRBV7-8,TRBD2,TGTGCCAGCAGCTTAATGTGGACTAGCGGGGGGGCATCCTACGAGCAGTACTTC,CASSLMWTSGGASYEQYF
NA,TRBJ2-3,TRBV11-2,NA,TGTGCCAGCAGCTTAGGAGAGGATACGCAGTATTTT,CASSLGEDTQYF
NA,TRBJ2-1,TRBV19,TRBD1,TGTGCCAGTAGTAAGCAGGGGGCGTACAATGAGCAGTTCTTC,CASSKQGAYNEQFF
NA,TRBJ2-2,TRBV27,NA,TGTGCCAGCAGTCCCCAGACCGGGGAGCTGTTTTTT,CASSPQTGELFF
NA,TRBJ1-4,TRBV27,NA,TGTGCCAGCAGTCCATGGGGGGGGAGTGAAAAACTGTTTTTT,CASSPWGGSEKLFF
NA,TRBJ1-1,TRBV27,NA,TGTGCCAGCAGTCCAAGGGGGAAGGTGAACACTGAAGCTTTCTTT,CASSPRGKVNTEAFF
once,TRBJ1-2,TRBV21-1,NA,TGTGCCAGCAGCAAACGGACAGGGGAAGTCGGTGGCTACACCTTC,CASSKRTGEVGGYTF
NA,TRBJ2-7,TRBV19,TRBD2,TGTGCCAGTAGTAGCGGACTAGCGGACACCTACGAGCAGTACTTC,CASSSGLADTYEQYF
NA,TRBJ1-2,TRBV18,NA,TGTGCCAGCTCACCATGGACAAACGGCTACACCTTC,CASSPWTNGYTF
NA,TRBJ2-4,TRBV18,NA,TGTGCCAGCTCCTTCGGGGTTGCAGCCAAAAACATTCAGTACTTC,CASSFGVAAKNIQYF
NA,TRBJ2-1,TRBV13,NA,TGTGCCAGCAGCCCCCGGGGGAGCGGATCTGGTGGCTCCTACAATGAGCAGTTCTTC,CASSPRGSGSGGSYNEQFF
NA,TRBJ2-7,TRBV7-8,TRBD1,TGTGCCAGCAGCTTAGTCGGGACAGACGAGCAGTACTTC,CASSLVGTDEQYF
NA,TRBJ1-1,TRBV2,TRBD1,TGTGCCACGACAGGGGGCCGTAGCACTGAAGCTTTCTTT,CATTGGRSTEAFF
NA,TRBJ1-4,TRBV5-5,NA,TGTGCCAGCCGGGATGAGGGTGAAAAACTGTTTTTT,CASRDEGEKLFF
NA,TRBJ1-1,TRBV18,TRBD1,TGTGCCAGCTCACCGACAGGGGGCTCTGGCCCGAACACTGAAGCTTTCTTT,CASSPTGGSGPNTEAFF
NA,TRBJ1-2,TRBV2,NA,TGTGCCAGCAGTACCGGGATCCTGGGAGGCTACACCTTC,CASSTGILGGYTF
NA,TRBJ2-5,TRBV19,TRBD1,TGTGCCAGTAGTATTCCAGGGGGCTCAGGCCCTGAGACCCAGTACTTC,CASSIPGGSGPETQYF
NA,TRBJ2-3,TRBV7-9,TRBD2,TGTGCCAGCAGCTTAGGACTAGCGAACACAGATACGCAGTATTTT,CASSLGLANTDTQYF
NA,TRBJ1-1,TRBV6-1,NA,TGTGCCAGCACCGACACTGAAGCTTTCTTT,CASTDTEAFF